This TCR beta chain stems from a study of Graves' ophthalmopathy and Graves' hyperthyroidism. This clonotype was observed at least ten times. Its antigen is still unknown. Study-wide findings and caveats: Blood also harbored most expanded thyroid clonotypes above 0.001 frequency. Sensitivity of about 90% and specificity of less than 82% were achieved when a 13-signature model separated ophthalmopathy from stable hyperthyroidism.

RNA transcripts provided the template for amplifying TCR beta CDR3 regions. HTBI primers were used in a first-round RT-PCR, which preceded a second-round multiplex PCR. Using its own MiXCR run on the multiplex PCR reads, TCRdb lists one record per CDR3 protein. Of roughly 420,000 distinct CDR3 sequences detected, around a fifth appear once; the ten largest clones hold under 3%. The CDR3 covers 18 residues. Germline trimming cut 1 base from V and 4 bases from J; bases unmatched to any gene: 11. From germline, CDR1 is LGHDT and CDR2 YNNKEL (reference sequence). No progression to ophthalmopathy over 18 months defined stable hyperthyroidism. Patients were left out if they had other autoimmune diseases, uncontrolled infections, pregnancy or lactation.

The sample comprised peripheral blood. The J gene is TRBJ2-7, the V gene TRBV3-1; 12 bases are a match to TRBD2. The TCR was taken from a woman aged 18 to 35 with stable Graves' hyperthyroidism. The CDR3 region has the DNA TGTGCCAGCAGCCAAGGATCGGAAGGACTAGCGGGAATGTACGAGCAGTACTTC. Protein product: CASSQGSEGLAGMYEQYF.